This record concerns one T cell receptor (beta chain) sequence. Its antigen is unknown. Blood specimens came from baseline, cycle 4 day 1, and cycle 7 day 1. The data were taken from a study of OX40 agonist ivuxolimab in advanced cancers. Findings and caveats of the study: There were, on average, more expanded clones in CD8+ T cells than in CD4+. CD4+ and CD8+ T cells in blood underwent clonal expansion by week 6 at 0.1 to 3.0 mg/kg. The expanded peripheral T cells' antigen specificity was not determined.

TCRdb keeps only in-frame clones here, not all; method: immunoSEQ multiplex PCR. Among under 15,000 clones listed, 65% to 85% were seen once. V gave up 1 base and J gave up 11 bases; unmatched junction bases: 9. This CDR3 spans 15 amino acids. CDR1 is SGHAT and CDR2 is FQDESV in the germline V gene (reference sequence). V gene TRBV11-1 combines with J gene TRBJ2-1; TRBD2 aligns across 9 bases. This specimen consisted of CD4+ or CD8+ T cells sorted from blood, obtained in a trial of the OX40 agonist ivuxolimab. This receptor was identified in an adult with an advanced solid tumor such as melanoma, head and neck, liver or kidney cancer. CDR3 protein: CASSLGRGGGFQQFF. In DNA form, the CDR3 reads TGTGCCAGCAGCTTAGGGCGGGGGGGCGGCTTTCAGCAGTTCTTC.